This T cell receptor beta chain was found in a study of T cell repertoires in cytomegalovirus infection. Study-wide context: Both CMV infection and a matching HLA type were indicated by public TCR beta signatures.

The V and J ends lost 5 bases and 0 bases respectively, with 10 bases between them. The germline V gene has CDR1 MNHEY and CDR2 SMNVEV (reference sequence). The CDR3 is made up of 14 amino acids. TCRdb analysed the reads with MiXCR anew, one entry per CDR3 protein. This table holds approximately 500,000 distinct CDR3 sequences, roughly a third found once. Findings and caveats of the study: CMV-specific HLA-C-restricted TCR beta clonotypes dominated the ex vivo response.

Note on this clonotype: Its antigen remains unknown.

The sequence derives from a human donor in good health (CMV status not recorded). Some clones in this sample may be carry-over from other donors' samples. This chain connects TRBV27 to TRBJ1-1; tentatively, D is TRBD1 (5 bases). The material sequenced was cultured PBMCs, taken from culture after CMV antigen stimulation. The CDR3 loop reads CASSLTAMNTEAFF. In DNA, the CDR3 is TGTGCCAGCAGTCTGACAGCCATGAACACTGAAGCTTTCTTT.